Sequencing of this T cell receptor (beta chain) was carried out in a study of shared clonotypes between healthy human individuals. Germline-derived CDR1 and CDR2 are SGHDT and YYEEEE. The CDR3 spans 17 residues. Deletions cut 4 bases from V and 3 bases from J, with 21 bases between. Some clones are missing from TCRdb's copy, which holds only in-frame ones; the method was immunoSEQ multiplex PCR. The repertoire holds 1.4 million to 1.5 million clones, with roughly 96% as singletons. In its sample, this clone was seen once. This receptor was taken from a man aged 25 to 40 in good health. The chain recombines TRBV5-6 with TRBJ2-3; either TRBD1 or TRBD2 may fit D (5 bases each). Specimen: naive CD4+ T cells sorted from blood. Subset: CD45RA+ positively selected. This CDR3 is CASSPPSGAWLTDTQYF. CDR3 in DNA: TGTGCCAGCAGCCCCCCCTCCGGGGCATGGTTGACAGATACGCAGTATTTT.